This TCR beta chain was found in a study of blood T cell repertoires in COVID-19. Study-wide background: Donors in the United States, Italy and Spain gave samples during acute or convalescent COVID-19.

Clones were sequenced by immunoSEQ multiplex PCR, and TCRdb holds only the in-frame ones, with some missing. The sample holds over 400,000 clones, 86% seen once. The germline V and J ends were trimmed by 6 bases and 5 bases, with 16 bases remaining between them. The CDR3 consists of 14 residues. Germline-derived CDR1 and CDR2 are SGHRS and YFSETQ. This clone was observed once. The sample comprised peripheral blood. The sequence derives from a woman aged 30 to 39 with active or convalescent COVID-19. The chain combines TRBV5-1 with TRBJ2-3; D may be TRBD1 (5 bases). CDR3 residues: CASTLRGVGDTQYF. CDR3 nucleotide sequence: TGCGCCAGCACCCTAAGGGGCGTAGGAGATACGCAGTATTTT.